The 10 T cell receptor beta chains given below trace back to one sample, sequenced in a study of molecular identifiers for immune sequencing clone quantification. TCRdb redid the calling of the PCR reads with MiXCR, one entry per CDR3 protein. In the table there are roughly 320,000 distinct CDR3 sequences, 20% to 25% of which are singletons. Sequencing input: naive CD8+ T cells from blood, with Jurkat cell RNA spiked in. Subset indicated: FACS-sorted CD8+CD4-CCR7+CD45RA+ naive T cells. The receptors here all came from a human donor in good health. Some libraries in this study had Jurkat cell RNA spiked in.

This clonotype was counted ten times or more. This rearrangement joins TRBV5-1 to TRBJ1-2; D remains unclear. Trimming pared 2 bases from V and 1 base from J, leaving 6 bases between. The CDR3 has 13 amino acids. Looked up from germline, CDR1 is SGHRS and CDR2 is YFSETQ. CDR3 amino acids: CASSFKDNYGYTF. The CDR3 DNA sequence: TGCGCCAGCAGCTTTAAGGATAACTATGGCTACACCTTC.

This clonotype was seen only a few times. The DNA of the CDR3 is TGCGCCAGCAGCCTCCTCCGGGAAGCCAAAGATACGCAGTATTTT. The encoded protein is CASSLLREAKDTQYF. The chain is built from TRBV4-3 and TRBJ2-3; tentatively, D is TRBD2 (5 bases). V lost 4 bases and J lost 5, with 16 bases in between. This CDR3 contains 15 residues. The germline CDR1 and CDR2 sequences are LGHNA and YSLEER.

The table lists this clonotype with a few counts. The rearrangement uses TRBV27 and TRBJ2-3; 8 positions match TRBD1. Germline assignment: CDR1 MNHEY and CDR2 SMNVEV (reference sequence). CDR3 size: 16 residues. Unmatched junction bases numbered 7, after V lost 4 bases and J lost 1 base. The CDR3: CASSSLTGDGTDTQYF. CDR3 coding DNA: TGTGCCAGCAGTTCCCTGACAGGGGATGGCACAGATACGCAGTATTTT.

This clonotype was observed at least ten times. The chain recombines TRBV29-1 with TRBJ2-3, with 14 bases lining up with TRBD2. With 4 bases clipped from V and 4 bases from J, the junction kept 16 bases outside the gene matches. CDR1 is SQVTM, CDR2 ANQGSEA, per germline. The CDR3 spans 19 residues. CDR3 sequence (DNA): TGCAGCGTTGTTGGGGGACTAGCGGGAGACGGAAATGGGCCAGATACGCAGTATTTT. It translates to CSVVGGLAGDGNGPDTQYF.

The sample holds a few counts of this clonotype. This sequence joins TRBV6-2 or TRBV6-3 and TRBJ2-1; no definite D call. Per germline, CDR1 MNHEY and CDR2 SVGEGT. Trimming left V 7 bases short and J 8 bases short, with 15 bases between. CDR3 size: 13 residues. CDR3 DNA sequence: TGTGCCAGCACCCCGCGGACCGTCCATGAGCAGTTCTTC. Protein: CASTPRTVHEQFF.

CDR3 in amino acids: CAVGSNSYEQYF. The CDR3 DNA reads TGTGCCGTGGGCAGTAACTCCTACGAGCAGTACTTC. The rearrangement links TRBV12-3 or TRBV12-4 to TRBJ2-7; D not certain. CDR3 length: 12 residues. With 11 bases removed from V and 0 bases from J, the gap between germline ends came to 11 bases.

This clonotype was counted many times. This rearrangement joins TRBV7-9 to TRBJ2-5; tentatively, D is TRBD1 (5 bases). Germline V gene sequence: CDR1 SEHNR, CDR2 FQNEAQ (reference sequence). V lost 2 bases and J lost 3, with 13 bases in between. This CDR3 comprises 15 residues. The CDR3, as DNA: TGTGCCAGCAGCTTACGGGTTGGCAGGGAAGAGACCCAGTACTTC. Amino acids: CASSLRVGREETQYF.

This clonotype was observed at least ten times. This chain connects TRBV20-1 to TRBJ2-1, with no clear D. The V and J ends lost 0 bases and 9 bases respectively, with 6 bases between them. The CDR3 contains 11 residues. CDR1 is DFQATT and CDR2 is SNEGSKA in the germline V gene (reference sequence). DNA of the CDR3: TGCAGTGCTAGAGAAAGTGGTGAGCAGTTCTTC. Translation: CSARESGEQFF.

This clonotype was recorded a few times. A much larger clone differs from this one at a single base, so this may be a read error. The genes are TRBV11-2 and TRBJ2-3; D call uncertain. The CDR3 totals 12 residues. In germline, CDR1 is SGHAT, CDR2 FQNNGV. The V and J ends lost 10 bases and 2 bases respectively, with 10 bases between them. CDR3 in DNA: TGTGCCACCAAGACACCCACAGATACGCAGTATTTT. It is translated as CATKTPTDTQYF.

Notes on this clonotype: This is likely a read error, given that the CDR3 carries no conserved phenylalanine or tryptophan at its end. J is TRBJ1-2 and V is TRBV2; maybe TRBD1 (5 bases). CDR3 length equals 14 residues. Germline V lookup: CDR1 SNHLY, CDR2 FYNNEI. V was trimmed by 8 bases and J by 0 bases, leaving 13 bases between them. The CDR3 region has the DNA TGTGCCAGCGTGGAGACAGAAGCTAACTATGGCTACACCCTC. Protein product: CASVETEANYGYTL.